In its sample, the clone carrying this TCR beta chain was seen many times. Antigen specificity is unknown. TCRdb reprocessed the reads with MiXCR, giving one entry per CDR3 protein. The table shows approximately 630,000 distinct CDR3 sequences, with approximately 24% occurring only once. V was cut by 6 bases and J by 5 bases, with 7 bases left in between. The CDR3 is 12 residues long. These data are taken from a study of T cell repertoires in cytomegalovirus infection. Study-wide background: It can be stated that public TCR beta signatures indicated CMV infection as well as a matching HLA type.

Study-wide results and caveats: Within the response measured ex vivo, HLA-C-restricted CMV-specific TCR beta clonotypes were dominant.

The clonotype comes from a human donor in good health (CMV status not recorded). Some clones in this sample may be carry-over from other donors' samples. Sample: CD8+ T cells from PBMCs. The rearrangement joins TRBV12-3 or TRBV12-4 to TRBJ1-4; D not certain. The CDR3 sequence: CASRTPNEKLFF. DNA of the CDR3: TGTGCCAGCAGGACTCCGAATGAAAAACTGTTTTTT.